These 7 T cell receptor beta chains were sequenced from one sample in a study of blood T cell repertoires in COVID-19. Here immunoSEQ multiplex PCR was the method, and the copy in TCRdb shows in-frame clones only, minus some. The repertoire consists of roughly 380,000 clones, with about 85% occurring once and the leading ten covering 3% to 4.5%. Sequencing input: peripheral blood. These receptors all come from a woman younger than 35 with acute or convalescent COVID-19.

The chain links TRBV6-5 to TRBJ2-3; the match to TRBD2 covers 9 bases. From germline, CDR1 is MNHEY and CDR2 SVGAGI. V dropped 3 bases and J dropped 5; count of bases not matched to a gene: 3. CDR3 size: 14 residues. The CDR3 DNA is TGTGCCAGCAGTTATAGCGGGAGAGGAGATACGCAGTATTTT. Its protein is CASSYSGRGDTQYF.

This chain joins TRBV10-1 and TRBJ2-5; possible D gene TRBD1, 6 bases. The ends were cut back, 3 bases at V and 5 bases at J, with 10 bases in the middle. Germline lookup yields CDR1 WNHNN and CDR2 SYGVQD (reference sequence). This CDR3 has 13 residues. CDR3 amino acids: CASSDDGGETQYF. For the CDR3, the DNA is TGCGCCAGCAGTGATGATGGGGGCGAGACCCAGTACTTC.

The chain recombines TRBV18 with TRBJ2-7, with D possibly matching TRBD1 (5 bases). The CDR3 consists of 15 residues. V lost 2 bases, J lost 4 bases, and 15 bases lay in between. Germline CDR1 is KGHSH and CDR2 is LQKENI. The CDR3 DNA follows: TGTGCCAGCTCACCAGCGATTAGACAGCCTTACGAGCAGTACTTC. Translation: CASSPAIRQPYEQYF.

This chain joins TRBV19 and TRBJ1-6; no firm D call. Looked up from germline, CDR1 is LNHDA and CDR2 is SQIVND (reference sequence). CDR3 length: 15 residues. Trimming left V 7 bases short and J 7 bases short, with 17 bases between. The CDR3 sequence: CASTSFQAPNSPLHF. The CDR3 coding sequence is TGTGCCAGTACAAGTTTCCAGGCGCCCAATTCACCCCTCCACTTT.

The V and J genes are TRBV28 and TRBJ2-7, with a possible D match to TRBD2 (6 bases). CDR3 length: 12 residues. The germline V gene has CDR1 MDHEN and CDR2 SYDVKM. The V gene lost 6 bases and the J gene lost 5 bases, with 11 bases spanning the gap. CDR3 sequence reads: CASRGRGDEQYF. The CDR3 DNA follows: TGTGCCAGCAGGGGGCGGGGTGACGAGCAGTACTTC.

The rearrangement joins TRBV6-1 to TRBJ1-1; D may be TRBD1 (5 bases). This CDR3 comprises 15 residues. From germline, CDR1 is MNHNS and CDR2 SASEGT. The V gene lost 2 bases and the J gene lost 2 bases, with 12 bases spanning the gap. CDR3 loop: CASSEFAGGNTEAFF. The CDR3 nucleotides are TGTGCCAGCAGTGAATTCGCGGGGGGAAACACTGAAGCTTTCTTT.

The gene calls are TRBV19 and TRBJ2-6, with D tentatively TRBD1 (5 bases). The V and J ends lost 3 bases and 1 base respectively, with 16 bases between them. Germline values: CDR1 LNHDA, CDR2 SQIVND (reference sequence). The length of the CDR3 is 18 residues. DNA of the CDR3: TGTGCCAGTAGTATCCCCAGAGCTCAGGGTTCTGGGGCCAACGTCCTGACTTTC. Translating it yields CASSIPRAQGSGANVLTF.